This record looks at one T cell receptor beta chain sequence and its context. Its antigen is currently unknown. The data are from a study of CD8 T cells in Susac syndrome. The germline V gene has CDR1 MNHEY and CDR2 SVGEGT. The CDR3 has 16 residues. V was trimmed by 7 bases and J by 6 bases, leaving 23 bases between them. With random hexamers, roughly 0.45 to 1 ug RNA was reverse transcribed. TCRdb reprocessed the immunoSEQ multiplex PCR reads with MiXCR, giving one entry per CDR3 protein. This table holds about 110,000 distinct CDR3 sequences, roughly 95% found once. The control participants were healthy donors, and these controls were matched with respect to both age and sex. Through negative isolation, CD4+ and CD8+ T cells were obtained, while TEMRA cells were enriched using FACS. Study-level findings and limits: The study's TCR sequencing and HLA analysis drew on a certain number of individuals. That number was acknowledged as relatively small.

The gene calls are TRBV6-2 or TRBV6-3 and TRBJ2-3; possible D gene TRBD2, 7 bases. Material: CD4+ T cells from PBMCs. This TCR came from a human donor in good health. The CDR3 sequence: CASTIGGGPVKDTQYF. The CDR3 nucleotides are TGTGCCAGCACGATAGGGGGGGGGCCTGTAAAGGATACGCAGTATTTT.